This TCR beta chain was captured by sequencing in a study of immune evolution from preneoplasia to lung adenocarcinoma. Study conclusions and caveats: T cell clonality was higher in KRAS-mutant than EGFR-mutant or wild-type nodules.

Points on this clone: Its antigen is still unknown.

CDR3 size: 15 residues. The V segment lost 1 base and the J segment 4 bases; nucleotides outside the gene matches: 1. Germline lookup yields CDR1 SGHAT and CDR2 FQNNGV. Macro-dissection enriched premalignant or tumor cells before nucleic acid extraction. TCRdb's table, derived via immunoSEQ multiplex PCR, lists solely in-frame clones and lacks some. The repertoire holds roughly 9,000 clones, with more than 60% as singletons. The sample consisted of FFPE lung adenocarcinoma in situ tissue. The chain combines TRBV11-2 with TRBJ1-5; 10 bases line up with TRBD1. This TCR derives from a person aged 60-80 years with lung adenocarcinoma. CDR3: CASSLGQGANQPQHF. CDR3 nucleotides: TGTGCCAGCAGCTTAGGACAGGGGGCAAATCAGCCCCAGCATTTT.